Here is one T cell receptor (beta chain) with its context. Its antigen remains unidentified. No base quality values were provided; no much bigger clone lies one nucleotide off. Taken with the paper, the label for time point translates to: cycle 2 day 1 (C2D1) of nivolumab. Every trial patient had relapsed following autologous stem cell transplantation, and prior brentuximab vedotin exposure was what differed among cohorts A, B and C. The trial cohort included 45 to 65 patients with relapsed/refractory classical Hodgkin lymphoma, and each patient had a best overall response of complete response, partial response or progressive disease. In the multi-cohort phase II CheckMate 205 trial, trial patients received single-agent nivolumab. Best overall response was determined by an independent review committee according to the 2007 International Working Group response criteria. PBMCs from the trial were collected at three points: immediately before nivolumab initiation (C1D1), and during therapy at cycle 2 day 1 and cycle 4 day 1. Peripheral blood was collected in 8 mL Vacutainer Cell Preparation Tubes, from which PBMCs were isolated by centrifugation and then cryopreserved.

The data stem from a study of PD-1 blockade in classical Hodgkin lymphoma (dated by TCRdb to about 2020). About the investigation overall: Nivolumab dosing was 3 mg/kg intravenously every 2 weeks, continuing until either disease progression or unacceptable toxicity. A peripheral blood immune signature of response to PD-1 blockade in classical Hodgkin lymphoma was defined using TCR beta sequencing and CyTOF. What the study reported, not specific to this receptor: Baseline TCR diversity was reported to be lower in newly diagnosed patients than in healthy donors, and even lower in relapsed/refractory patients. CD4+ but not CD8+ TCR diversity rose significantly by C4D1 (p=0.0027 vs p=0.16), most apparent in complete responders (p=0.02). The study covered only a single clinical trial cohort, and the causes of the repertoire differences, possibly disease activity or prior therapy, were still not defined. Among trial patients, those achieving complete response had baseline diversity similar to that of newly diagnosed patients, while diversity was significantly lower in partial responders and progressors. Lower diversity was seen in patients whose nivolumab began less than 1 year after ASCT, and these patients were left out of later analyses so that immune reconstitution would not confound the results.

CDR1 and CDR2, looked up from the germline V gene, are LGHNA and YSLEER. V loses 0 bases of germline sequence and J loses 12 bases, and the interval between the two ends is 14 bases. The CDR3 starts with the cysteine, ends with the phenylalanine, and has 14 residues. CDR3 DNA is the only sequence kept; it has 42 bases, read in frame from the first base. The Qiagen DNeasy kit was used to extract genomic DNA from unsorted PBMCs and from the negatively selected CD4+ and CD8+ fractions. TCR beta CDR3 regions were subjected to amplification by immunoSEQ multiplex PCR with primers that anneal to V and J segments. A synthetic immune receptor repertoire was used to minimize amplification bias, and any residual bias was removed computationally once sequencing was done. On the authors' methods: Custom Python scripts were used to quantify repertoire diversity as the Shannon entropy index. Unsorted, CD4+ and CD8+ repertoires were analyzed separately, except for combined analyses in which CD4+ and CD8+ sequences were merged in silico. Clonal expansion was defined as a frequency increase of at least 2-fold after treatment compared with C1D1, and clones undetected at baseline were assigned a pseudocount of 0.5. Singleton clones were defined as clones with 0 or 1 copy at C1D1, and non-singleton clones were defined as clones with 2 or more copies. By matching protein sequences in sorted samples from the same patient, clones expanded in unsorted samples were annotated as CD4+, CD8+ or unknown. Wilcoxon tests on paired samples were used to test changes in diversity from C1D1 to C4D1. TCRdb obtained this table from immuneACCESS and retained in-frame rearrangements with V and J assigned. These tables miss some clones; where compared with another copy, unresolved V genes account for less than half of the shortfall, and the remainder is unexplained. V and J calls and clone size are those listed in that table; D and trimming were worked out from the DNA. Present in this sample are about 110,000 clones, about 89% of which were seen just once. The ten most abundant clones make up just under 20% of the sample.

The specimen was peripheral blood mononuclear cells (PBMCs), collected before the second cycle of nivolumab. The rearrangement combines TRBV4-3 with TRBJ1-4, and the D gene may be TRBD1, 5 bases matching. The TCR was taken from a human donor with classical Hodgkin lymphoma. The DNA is TGCGCCAGCAGCCAAGAGCAGGGTCGGGGGGAACTGTTTTTT. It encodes CASSQEQGRGELFF.